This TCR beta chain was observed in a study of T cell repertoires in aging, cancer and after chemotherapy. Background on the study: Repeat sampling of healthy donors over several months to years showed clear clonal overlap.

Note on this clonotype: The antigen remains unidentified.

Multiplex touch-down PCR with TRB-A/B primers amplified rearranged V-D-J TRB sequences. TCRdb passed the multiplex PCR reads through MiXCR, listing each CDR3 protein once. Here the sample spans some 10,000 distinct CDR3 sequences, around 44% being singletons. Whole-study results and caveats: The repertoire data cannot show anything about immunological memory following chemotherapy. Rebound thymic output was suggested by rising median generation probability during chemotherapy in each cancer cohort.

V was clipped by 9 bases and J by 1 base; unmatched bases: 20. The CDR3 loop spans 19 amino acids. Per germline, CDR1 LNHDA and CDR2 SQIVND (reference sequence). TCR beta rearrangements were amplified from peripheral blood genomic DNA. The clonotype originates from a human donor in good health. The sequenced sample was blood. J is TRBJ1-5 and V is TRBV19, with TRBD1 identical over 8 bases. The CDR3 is CASSTRTGRWEWSNQPQHF. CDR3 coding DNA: TGTGCCAGCTCCACCCGGACAGGGCGATGGGAATGGAGCAATCAGCCCCAGCATTTT.